This passage covers 3 T cell receptor beta chains from one sample sequenced in a study of shared clonotypes between healthy human individuals. Profiling relied on immunoSEQ multiplex PCR, and the TCRdb table lists in-frame clones only, not all of them. This table has about 2.4 million clones, approximately 93% appearing once. What was sequenced was naive CD4+ T cells from PBMCs. This sample's subset: CD45RA+ positively selected. All receptors derive from a man aged 18 to 35 in good health. Some clones in this sample may be carry-over from other donors' samples.

CDR3 residues: CAWRNSGGGSPLHF. CDR3 sequence (DNA): TGTGCCTGGAGAAATTCCGGGGGTGGATCACCCCTCCACTTT. V is TRBV30 and J is TRBJ1-6, with D perhaps matching TRBD1 (5 bases). Germline V gene lookup returns CDR1 GTSNPN and CDR2 SVGIG (reference sequence). Trimming took off 3 bases at V and 10 bases at J, with 16 bases between the two ends. The CDR3 is 14 amino acids.

This clone appeared a single time. The chain has TRBV5-1 and TRBJ2-4; 7 bases fit TRBD2. V shed 5 bases and J 4 bases; nucleotides not matched to a gene: 3. Germline V CDR1 and CDR2: SGHRS, YFSETQ. CDR3 length equals 13 residues. This CDR3 is CASSYGGKNIQYF. The DNA for the CDR3 is TGCGCCAGCAGTTACGGGGGGAAAAACATTCAGTACTTC.

The chain carries TRBV6-1 and TRBJ1-1; no clear D gene. CDR1 MNHNS and CDR2 SASEGT come from the germline V gene. Between the trimmed V and J ends, which lost 8 bases and 0 bases, there was a span of 4 bases. The CDR3 is 11 residues long. CDR3 nucleotides: TGTGCCAGCGGGCTGAACACTGAAGCTTTCTTT. It codes for CASGLNTEAFF.